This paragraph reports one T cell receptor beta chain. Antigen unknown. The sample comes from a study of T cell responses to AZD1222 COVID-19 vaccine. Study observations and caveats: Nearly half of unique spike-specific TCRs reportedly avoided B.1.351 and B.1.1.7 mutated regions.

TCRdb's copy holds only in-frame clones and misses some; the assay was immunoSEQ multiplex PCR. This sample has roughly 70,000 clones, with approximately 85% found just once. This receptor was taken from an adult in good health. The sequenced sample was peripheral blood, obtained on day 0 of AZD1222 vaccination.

CDR3 DNA sequence: TGTGCCAGCAGTTTGCAGGGACTAGCGGGGTCCAAAAACATTCAGTACTTC. Amino acid sequence: CASSLQGLAGSKNIQYF. V gene TRBV28 combines with J gene TRBJ2-4; 13 bases are a match to TRBD2. The CDR3 loop spans 17 amino acids. The germline CDR1 and CDR2 sequences are MDHEN and SYDVKM. J lost 2 bases, V lost 3 bases, and 4 bases had no gene match.